The 30 T cell receptor beta chains in this list originate from one sample, sequenced in a study of shared clonotypes between healthy human individuals. Assay: immunoSEQ multiplex PCR; the TCRdb copy retains only in-frame clones and omits some. The table records nearly 1 million clones, 76% of them present only once. Sequencing input: memory CD4+ T cells sorted from blood. Sample subset: CD45RA-negative fraction. The receptors derive from a man aged 18 to 29 in good health.

The genes are TRBV5-1 and TRBJ2-3; 8 bases map to TRBD1. The CDR3 has 16 residues. Trimming took 0 bases from V and 4 from J; bases not matched to a gene: 7. Germline V CDR1 and CDR2: SGHRS, YFSETQ. Here the CDR3 DNA reads TGCGCCAGCAGCTTGGTCGCAGGGGGCATTCCAGATACGCAGTATTTT. This gives the protein CASSLVAGGIPDTQYF.

This clone was counted at least ten times. The chain uses TRBV14 and TRBJ2-5; no definite D call. The CDR3 contains 15 residues. Germline V gene data show CDR1 as SGHDN and CDR2 as FVKESK. The germline V and J ends were trimmed by 0 bases and 0 bases, with 8 bases remaining between them. The CDR3 region has the DNA TGTGCCAGCAGCCAAGAAGTGGGGTACCAAGAGACCCAGTACTTC. Amino acid sequence: CASSQEVGYQETQYF.

The J gene is TRBJ2-7, the V gene TRBV2; tentative D call: TRBD2 (6 bases). V lost 11 bases, J lost 2 bases, and 16 bases lay in between. This CDR3 is built from 13 residues. Germline V CDR1 and CDR2: SNHLY, FYNNEI. CDR3 sequence (DNA): TGTGCCGCGGGGCGGTCTAGCGCCTACGAGCAGTACTTC. This sequence encodes CAAGRSSAYEQYF.

This rearrangement joins TRBV14 to TRBJ1-5; D is perhaps TRBD1 (5 bases). The CDR3 is made up of 15 amino acids. Per the germline V gene, CDR1 is SGHDN and CDR2 is FVKESK. V was trimmed by 4 bases and J by 1 base, leaving 11 bases between them. Written as DNA, the CDR3 is TGTGCCAGCAGCCCCGCAGGGAAAAGCAATCAGCCCCAGCATTTT. Amino acid sequence: CASSPAGKSNQPQHF.

CDR3 residues: CASSLLYLLLRYF. The CDR3, as DNA: TGCGCCAGCAGTCTTCTTTACTTGCTCCTCCGGTACTTC. V and J are TRBV23-1 and TRBJ2-7; no definite D call. TRBV23-1 is recorded as an ORF, its role being uncertain. Trimming pared 4 bases from V and 12 bases from J, leaving 19 bases between. The CDR3 contains 13 residues.

This clone was observed a few times. The V and J genes are TRBV5-6 and TRBJ1-6; 7 bases are a match to TRBD1. CDR3 length: 16 amino acids. V lost 4 bases to trimming and J lost 3 bases; unmatched junction nucleotides: 7. The germline gives CDR1 SGHDT, CDR2 YYEEEE. The CDR3 DNA reads as TGTGCCAGCAGCCGGCCCCAGGGGGACTATAATTCACCCCTCCACTTT. It is translated as CASSRPQGDYNSPLHF.

The chain has TRBV9 and TRBJ1-6; perhaps TRBD1 as D (5 bases). Germline V gives CDR1 SGDLS, CDR2 YYNGEE. This CDR3 is 15 amino acids long. Trimming removed 8 bases at V and 5 bases at J, with 17 bases between. Here the CDR3 DNA reads TGTGCCAGTGGGCAGGGAGGACACAATAATTCACCCCTCCACTTT. Translation gives CASGQGGHNNSPLHF.

For this clone: Sequence at one end of the junction differs from germline and may be a read error. The J gene is TRBJ1-2, the V gene TRBV5-1; perhaps TRBD1 as D (6 bases). The CDR3 extends over 14 amino acids. Per germline, CDR1 SGHRS and CDR2 YFSETQ. CDR3: CANSLGGEGYGYTF. CDR3 sequence (DNA): TGCGCCAACAGCTTGGGGGGCGAAGGCTATGGCTACACCTTC. The variable domain in full, completed from reference TRBV5-1 and TRBJ1-2, reads KAGVTQTPRYLIKTRGQQVTLSCSPISGHRSVSWYQQTPGQGLQFLFEYFSETQRNKGNFPGRFSGRQFSNSRSEMNVSTLELGDSALYLCANSLGGEGYGYTFGSGTRLTVV.

The V and J genes are TRBV30 and TRBJ1-1; no reliable D call. This CDR3 region has 11 residues. Per the germline V gene, CDR1 is GTSNPN and CDR2 is SVGIG (reference sequence). The ends were cut back, 6 bases at V and 11 bases at J, with 16 bases in the middle. The CDR3 sequence is CACARSLGAFF. Here the CDR3 DNA reads TGTGCCTGCGCTAGGTCCCTCGGTGCTTTCTTT.

The chain combines TRBV28 with TRBJ2-7; 12 bases agree with TRBD1. V shed 2 bases and J 5 bases; nucleotides not matched to a gene: 10. Per germline, CDR1 MDHEN and CDR2 SYDVKM. The CDR3 is made up of 17 amino acids. Written as DNA, the CDR3 is TGTGCCAGCAGTTTAACCCCCGGGACAGGGGGCGAGAACGAGCAGTACTTC. Encoded protein: CASSLTPGTGGENEQYF.

The chain carries TRBV7-6 and TRBJ2-7, with 10 bases matching TRBD2. The CDR3 consists of 15 residues. After removal of 1 base from V and 2 bases from J, the junction contained 2 bases not matched to a gene. CDR1 and CDR2 from the germline V gene are SGHVS and FNYEAQ. The CDR3 loop is CASSLDTSGTYEQYF. The CDR3 coding sequence is TGTGCCAGCAGCTTAGATACTAGCGGGACCTACGAGCAGTACTTC. Full variable domain (outside the CDR3, taken from reference TRBV7-6 and TRBJ2-7): GAGVSQSPRYKVTKRGQDVALRCDPISGHVSLYWYRQALGQGPEFLTYFNYEAQQDKSGLPNDRFSAERPEGSISTLTIQRTEQRDSAMYRCASSLDTSGTYEQYFGPGTRLTVT.

The chain is built from TRBV28 and TRBJ1-2, with D possibly TRBD1 on 6 matching bases. Germline V gene sequence: CDR1 MDHEN, CDR2 SYDVKM. This CDR3 comprises 14 residues. V lost 4 bases and J 4 bases, leaving 13 bases between the germline ends. The CDR3, as DNA: TGTGCCAGCAGTTGGATTCGGACAGCCTATGGCTACACCTTC. This encodes CASSWIRTAYGYTF.

The rearrangement links TRBV15 to TRBJ2-2, with a tentative D call TRBD1 (6 bases). Germline CDR1 is LNHNV and CDR2 is YYDKDF (reference sequence). The CDR3 runs 14 residues. V was cut by 0 bases and J by 6 bases, with 8 bases left in between. CDR3 region: CATSREGAPGELFF. The CDR3 DNA reads as TGTGCCACCAGCAGAGAGGGGGCTCCCGGGGAGCTGTTTTTT. The full variable domain, its missing parts supplied by reference TRBV15 and TRBJ2-2, is DAMVIQNPRYQVTQFGKPVTLSCSQTLNHNVMYWYQQKSSQAPKLLFHYYDKDFNNEADTPDNFQSRRPNTSFCFLDIRSPGLGDTAMYLCATSREGAPGELFFGEGSRLTVL.

The V gene is TRBV2, the J gene TRBJ2-3; D is unresolved. Germline CDR1 and CDR2: SNHLY and FYNNEI. V was shortened by 7 bases and J by 2 bases, with 10 bases between the two germline ends. CDR3 length equals 13 residues. The CDR3 protein is CASIRDITDTQYF. CDR3 DNA sequence: TGTGCCAGCATTAGGGATATCACAGATACGCAGTATTTT.

This sequence joins TRBV7-2 and TRBJ2-7; D perhaps matches TRBD1 (6 bases). Germline V CDR1 and CDR2: SGHTA, FQGNSA. This CDR3 has 20 amino acids. The ends were cut back, 0 bases at V and 0 bases at J, with 24 bases in the middle. The CDR3 reads CASSLARTGTLDLSSYEQYF. CDR3 bases: TGTGCCAGCAGCTTAGCGAGGACCGGGACATTGGACCTAAGCTCCTACGAGCAGTACTTC.

The gene calls are TRBV2 and TRBJ2-3; possible D gene TRBD2, 6 bases. Germline V gene lookup returns CDR1 SNHLY and CDR2 FYNNEI. V dropped 5 bases and J dropped 2 bases, with 14 bases sitting between them. The CDR3 has 15 residues. The CDR3 here is CASSLGGIPTDTQYF. The CDR3 region has the DNA TGTGCCAGCAGTCTCGGCGGGATACCCACAGATACGCAGTATTTT.

The J gene is TRBJ1-2, the V gene TRBV7-2; no reliable D call. Trimming pared 1 base from V and 4 bases from J, leaving 10 bases between. The germline gives CDR1 SGHTA, CDR2 FQGNSA. The CDR3 sequence is 14 residues long. DNA for the CDR3: TGTGCCAGCAGCTTAGACGGGGTGACCTATGGCTACACCTTC. Translating it yields CASSLDGVTYGYTF. Looking up the rest from reference TRBV7-2 and TRBJ1-2 gives the full variable domain: GAGVSQSPSNKVTEKGKDVELRCDPISGHTALYWYRQSLGQGLEFLIYFQGNSAPDKSGLPSDRFSAERTGGSVSTLTIQRTQQEDSAVYLCASSLDGVTYGYTFGSGTRLTVV.

The V call is TRBV6-1, the J call TRBJ2-2, with D tentatively TRBD1 (7 bases). There are 15 residues in the CDR3. The germline V and J ends were trimmed by 5 bases and 4 bases, with 14 bases remaining between them. Germline V gene data show CDR1 as MNHNS and CDR2 as SASEGT. The CDR3 DNA follows: TGTGCCAGCAGTTCAGACAGGGAGGTCACCGGGGAGCTGTTTTTT. It translates to CASSSDREVTGELFF.

The V call is TRBV27, the J call TRBJ2-4; D is undetermined. The CDR3 consists of 14 residues. Germline loops: CDR1 MNHEY, CDR2 SMNVEV (reference sequence). V was clipped by 2 bases and J by 3 bases, with 8 bases between them. Written as DNA, the CDR3 is TGTGCCAGCAGTTTAGGGGAAAGCAAAAACATTCAGTACTTC. Its translation is CASSLGESKNIQYF.

This chain connects TRBV6-1 to TRBJ2-2, with 14 bases fitting TRBD2. CDR3 size: 14 residues. Trimming removed 8 bases from V and 6 bases from J; junction bases left unmatched: 2. Germline V gene data show CDR1 as MNHNS and CDR2 as SASEGT. Here the CDR3 DNA reads TGTGCCAGCGGGGGACTAGCGGGAGCCGGGGAGCTGTTTTTT. Protein: CASGGLAGAGELFF.

The J gene is TRBJ2-7, the V gene TRBV5-1; 7 bases are shared with TRBD1. V lost 5 bases to trimming and J lost 4 bases; unmatched junction nucleotides: 6. Germline V CDR1 and CDR2: SGHRS, YFSETQ. The CDR3 contains 13 residues. CDR3 sequence reads: CASRKGQIYEQYF. The CDR3 nucleotides are TGCGCCAGCAGGAAGGGACAGATATACGAGCAGTACTTC.

J is TRBJ1-5 and V is TRBV9; TRBD1 agrees at 7 bases. Germline CDR1 reads SGDLS; CDR2 reads YYNGEE. Trimming removed 3 bases from V and 3 bases from J; junction bases left unmatched: 3. This CDR3 region has 14 residues. The CDR3 nucleotides are TGTGCCAGCAGCGCAACAGGGGACAATCAGCCCCAGCATTTT. It encodes CASSATGDNQPQHF. Full variable domain (missing parts from reference TRBV9 and TRBJ1-5): DSGVTQTPKHLITATGQRVTLRCSPRSGDLSVYWYQQSLDQGLQFLIQYYNGEERAKGNILERFSAQQFPDLHSELNLSSLELGDSALYFCASSATGDNQPQHFGDGTRLSIL.

V usage is TRBV30 and J usage is TRBJ2-7; 9 bases are a match to TRBD1. V trimming: 2 bases; J trimming: 6 bases; junction bases outside the gene matches: 5. This CDR3 contains 13 residues. Germline V gene data show CDR1 as GTSNPN and CDR2 as SVGIG (reference sequence). This CDR3 is CAWSNRGLSEQYF. The CDR3 nucleotides read TGTGCCTGGAGTAACAGGGGGCTCTCCGAGCAGTACTTC.

V gene TRBV7-9 combines with J gene TRBJ2-5; 11 nucleotides align to TRBD2. The CDR3 has 17 residues. Germline CDR1 is SEHNR and CDR2 is FQNEAQ (reference sequence). The trim removed 5 bases at V and 4 bases at J, leaving 12 bases unmatched. The CDR3 is CASSPRGSGRARETQYF. As DNA, the CDR3 is TGTGCCAGCAGCCCCCGGGGTAGCGGGAGGGCCAGAGAGACCCAGTACTTC.

The rearrangement uses TRBV28 and TRBJ1-6; D remains ambiguous. The ends were cut back, 4 bases at V and 7 bases at J, with 14 bases in the middle. The CDR3 extends over 15 amino acids. Germline V lookup: CDR1 MDHEN, CDR2 SYDVKM. The DNA of the CDR3 is TGTGCCAGCAGTTCGCCCGGTCACGCCAATTCACCCCTCCACTTT. Translated: CASSSPGHANSPLHF.

This clone was counted between two and nine times. V is TRBV4-1 and J is TRBJ1-5; no firm D call. The CDR3 contains 16 residues. Trimming left V 0 bases short and J 2 bases short, with 11 bases between. CDR1 and CDR2 from the germline V gene are MGHRA and YSYEKL. The CDR3 DNA follows: TGCGCCAGCAGCCAAGAGGCAGTTTGGGGCAATCAGCCCCAGCATTTT. It specifies CASSQEAVWGNQPQHF.

The chain combines TRBV7-9 with TRBJ2-5, with D maybe TRBD1 (5 bases). Germline V gives CDR1 SEHNR, CDR2 FQNEAQ (reference sequence). The CDR3 extends over 15 amino acids. V was pared by 6 bases and J by 5 bases, with 19 bases between. The CDR3 bases are TGTGCCAGCAGATTGGGGCAGACGCTCGTGGAGACCCAGTACTTC. Translating it yields CASRLGQTLVETQYF.

The chain is built from TRBV5-1 and TRBJ1-3; D gene uncertain. Looked up from germline, CDR1 is SGHRS and CDR2 is YFSETQ. Between the trimmed V and J ends, which lost 7 bases and 0 bases, there was a span of 14 bases. This CDR3 spans 15 amino acids. The chain's CDR3 is CASRPGPVSGNTIYF. The CDR3 nucleotides read TGCGCCAGCCGACCCGGGCCGGTCTCTGGAAACACCATATATTTT.

The chain uses TRBV5-6 and TRBJ2-3; weak D call: TRBD2 (6 bases). The CDR3 length is 15 residues. V lost 4 bases and J 2 bases, leaving 14 bases between the germline ends. CDR1 and CDR2 from the germline V gene are SGHDT and YYEEEE. The CDR3 loop is CASSPGPRDTDTQYF. CDR3 DNA: TGTGCCAGCAGCCCGGGACCGCGGGACACAGATACGCAGTATTTT.

This clone turned up a few times. Other DNA sequences in this specimen translate into the identical CDR3. This chain links TRBV30 with TRBJ1-2; 9 nucleotides align to TRBD1. Losses at the gene ends were 3 bases for V and 8 bases for J; bases not matched to a gene: 7. CDR3 length equals 13 residues. Looked up from germline, CDR1 is GTSNPN and CDR2 is SVGIG (reference sequence). This chain's CDR3 is CAWRPGQGSGYTF. In DNA form, the CDR3 reads TGTGCCTGGAGGCCGGGACAGGGATCGGGCTACACCTTC.